This TCR beta chain was captured by sequencing in a study of molecular identifiers for immune sequencing clone quantification. Broader study findings: Beyond 20 RNA copies, clones held over 98% of effector molecules, compared with under 1% in naive cells.

Making the bulk TCR libraries relied on previously described methods and listed TCR primers. TCRdb re-analysed the PCR reads in MiXCR, keeping a single row per CDR3 protein. The table has 97,000 or so distinct CDR3 sequences, around 24% seen once. Source material for naive CD8 libraries was roughly 19,000 to 1,000,000 sorted cells, with 10%, 30% or 50% RNA. Isolation of naive CD8 T cells was achieved by sorting on a CD8+CD4-CCR7+CD45RA+ phenotype. CDR1 is SGHTA, CDR2 FQGNSA, per germline. The length of the CDR3 is 18 residues. Germline trimming cut 5 bases from V and 3 bases from J; bases unmatched to any gene: 15. The sample holds many counts of this clonotype. Antigen: not known.

The material sequenced was naive CD8+ T cells from blood, with Jurkat cell RNA spiked in. Subset noted: FACS-sorted CD8+CD4-CCR7+CD45RA+ naive T cells. The TCR sequence derives from a human donor in good health. Some libraries in this study had Jurkat cell RNA spiked in. This chain connects TRBV7-2 to TRBJ2-7; 11 nucleotides agree with TRBD2. CDR3 in amino acids: CASSPPGTSGPPLYEQYF. For the CDR3, the DNA is TGTGCCAGCAGCCCCCCCGGGACTAGCGGTCCGCCCCTCTACGAGCAGTACTTC.